The 9 T cell receptor beta chains below all came from one sample that was sequenced in a study of shared clonotypes between healthy human individuals. Sequenced by immunoSEQ multiplex PCR; TCRdb stores in-frame clones only, minus some. The table shows around 1,100,000 clones, with approximately 80% occurring only once. The sequenced sample consisted of memory CD4+ T cells from PBMCs. The sample's subset: CD45RA-negative fraction. Source of these receptors: a man aged 18 to 29 in good health. Some clones in this sample may be carry-over from other donors' samples.

The chain carries TRBV28 and TRBJ1-5; D remains ambiguous. The germline V gene has CDR1 MDHEN and CDR2 SYDVKM. The V end was cut by 6 bases, the J end by 0 bases, with 12 bases between. CDR3 length equals 15 residues. CDR3 nucleotides: TGTGCCAGCAGGCAGCGTCAGTATAGCAATCAGCCCCAGCATTTT. Translating gives CASRQRQYSNQPQHF.

In this sample, this clone turned up many times. The chain is built from TRBV19 and TRBJ1-2, with D tentatively TRBD1 (5 bases). V lost 8 bases to trimming and J lost 2 bases, with 12 bases between them. Germline-derived CDR1 and CDR2 are LNHDA and SQIVND (reference sequence). The CDR3 is 13 amino acids. CDR3 sequence reads: CASARGANYGYTF. The DNA for the CDR3 is TGTGCCAGTGCGAGGGGCGCGAACTATGGCTACACCTTC. The full variable domain, in which reference TRBV19 and TRBJ1-2 provide the parts outside the CDR3, is DGGITQSPKYLFRKEGQNVTLSCEQNLNHDAMYWYRQDPGQGLRLIYYSQIVNDFQKGDIAEGYSVSREKKESFPLTVTSAQKNPTAFYLCASARGANYGYTFGSGTRLTVV.

The chain combines TRBV27 with TRBJ2-1; unclear D gene. V was clipped by 5 bases and J by 0 bases, with 14 bases between them. The germline gives CDR1 MNHEY, CDR2 SMNVEV (reference sequence). The CDR3 is 16 amino acids. The CDR3, as DNA: TGTGCCAGCAGTCTCCGGACCCCCCCCTCCTACAATGAGCAGTTCTTC. Protein sequence: CASSLRTPPSYNEQFF.

This chain joins TRBV5-6 and TRBJ1-2; D ambiguous. V was cut by 6 bases and J by 8 bases, with 14 bases left in between. The germline gives CDR1 SGHDT, CDR2 YYEEEE. This CDR3 region has 12 residues. Written as DNA, the CDR3 is TGTGCCAGCACCGTCTTCGGTTTAGGCTACACCTTC. Translated, it gives CASTVFGLGYTF.

This chain joins TRBV1 and TRBJ1-1; TRBD1, as called in the table, went unchecked against the DNA. TRBV1 is shown as a pseudogene. This CDR3 is built from 16 residues. The CDR3 spells CTSSQVFGQGGFEAFF. CDR3 coding DNA: TGCACCAGCAGCCAAGTGTTCGGACAGGGGGGGTTCGAAGCTTTCTTT.

This chain joins TRBV18 and TRBJ2-7; 10 bases fit TRBD1. The length of the CDR3 is 15 residues. The V gene's germline CDR1 is KGHSH and CDR2 LQKENI. V trimming: 0 bases; J trimming: 4 bases; junction bases outside the gene matches: 3. The CDR3 DNA reads as TGTGCCAGCTCACCACCGACAGGGGGCTGGTACGAGCAGTACTTC. Protein: CASSPPTGGWYEQYF.

The chain recombines TRBV28 with TRBJ1-1; 8 bases fit TRBD1. Germline trimming cut 4 bases from V and 10 bases from J; bases unmatched to any gene: 8. CDR1 and CDR2 (germline): MDHEN, SYDVKM. The CDR3 sequence is 13 residues long. CDR3 sequence (DNA): TGTGCCAGCAGTTGGGGGGGACAGGCGAGAGCTTTCTTT. It is translated as CASSWGGQARAFF.

This clone appeared once. The gene calls are TRBV11-3 and TRBJ2-3; TRBD2 might be the D (5 bases). The germline V gene has CDR1 SGHNT and CDR2 YENEEA. V was pared by 1 base and J by 4 bases, with 9 bases between. The CDR3 totals 14 residues. CDR3 coding DNA: TGTGCCAGCAGCTTAGGGAGAGCGGCAGATACGCAGTATTTT. It is translated as CASSLGRAADTQYF.

This rearrangement joins TRBV6-5 to TRBJ1-2; D is ambiguous. Germline CDR1 MNHEY, CDR2 SVGAGI. This CDR3 contains 13 residues. V lost 4 bases and J 3 bases, leaving 9 bases between the germline ends. CDR3 region: CASSLSKDYGYTF. CDR3 DNA: TGTGCCAGCAGTTTATCAAAGGACTATGGCTACACCTTC.